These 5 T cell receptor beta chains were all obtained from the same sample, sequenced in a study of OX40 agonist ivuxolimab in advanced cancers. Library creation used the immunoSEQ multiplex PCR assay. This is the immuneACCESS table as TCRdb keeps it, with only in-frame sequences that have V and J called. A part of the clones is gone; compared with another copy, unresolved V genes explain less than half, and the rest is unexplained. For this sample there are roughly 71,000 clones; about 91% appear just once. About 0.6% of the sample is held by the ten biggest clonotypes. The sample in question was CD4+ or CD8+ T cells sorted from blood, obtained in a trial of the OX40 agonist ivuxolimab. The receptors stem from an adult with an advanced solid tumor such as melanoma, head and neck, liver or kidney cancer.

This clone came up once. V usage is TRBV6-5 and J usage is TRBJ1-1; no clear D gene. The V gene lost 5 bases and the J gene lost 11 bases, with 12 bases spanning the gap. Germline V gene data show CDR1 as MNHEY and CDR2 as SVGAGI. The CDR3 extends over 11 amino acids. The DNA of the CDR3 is TGTGCCAGCAGTGTTGCGGTGTTGGCTTTCTTT. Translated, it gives CASSVAVLAFF.

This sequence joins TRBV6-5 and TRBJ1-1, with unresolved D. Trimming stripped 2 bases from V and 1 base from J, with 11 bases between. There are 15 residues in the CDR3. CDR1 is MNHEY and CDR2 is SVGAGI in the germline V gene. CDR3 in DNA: TGTGCCAGCAGTTACGTAGCAGACGGGAACACTGAAGCTTTCTTT. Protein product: CASSYVADGNTEAFF.

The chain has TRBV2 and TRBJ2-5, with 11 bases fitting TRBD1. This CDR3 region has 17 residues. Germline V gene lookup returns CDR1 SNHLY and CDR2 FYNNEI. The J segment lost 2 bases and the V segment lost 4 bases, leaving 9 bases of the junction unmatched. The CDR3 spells CASSGGRDRGRQETQYF. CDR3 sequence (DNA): TGTGCCAGCAGTGGGGGCCGGGACAGGGGGAGACAAGAGACCCAGTACTTC.

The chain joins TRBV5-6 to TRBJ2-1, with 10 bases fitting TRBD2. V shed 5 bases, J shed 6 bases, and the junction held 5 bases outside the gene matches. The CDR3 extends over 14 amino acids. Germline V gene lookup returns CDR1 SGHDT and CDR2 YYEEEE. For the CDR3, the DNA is TGTGCCAGCAGTCAGCGGGGGGGCCCCAATGAGCAGTTCTTC. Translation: CASSQRGGPNEQFF.

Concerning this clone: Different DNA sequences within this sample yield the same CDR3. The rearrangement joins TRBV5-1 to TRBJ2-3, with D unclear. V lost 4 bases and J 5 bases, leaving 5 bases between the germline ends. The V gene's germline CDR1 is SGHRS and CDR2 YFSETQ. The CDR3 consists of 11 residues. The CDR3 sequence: CASSLGDTQYF. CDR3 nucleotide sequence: TGCGCCAGCAGCCTAGGAGATACGCAGTATTTT.